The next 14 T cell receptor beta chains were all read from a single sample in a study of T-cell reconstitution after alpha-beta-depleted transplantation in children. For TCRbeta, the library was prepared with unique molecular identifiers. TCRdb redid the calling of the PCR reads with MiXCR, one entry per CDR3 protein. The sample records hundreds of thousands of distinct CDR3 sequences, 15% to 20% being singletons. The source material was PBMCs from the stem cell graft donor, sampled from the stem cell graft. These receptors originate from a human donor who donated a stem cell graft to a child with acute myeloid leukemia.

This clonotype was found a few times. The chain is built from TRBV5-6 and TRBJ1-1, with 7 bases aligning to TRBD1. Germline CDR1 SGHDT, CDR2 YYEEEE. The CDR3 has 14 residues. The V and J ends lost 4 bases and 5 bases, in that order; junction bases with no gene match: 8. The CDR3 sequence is CASSNRGRWTEAFF. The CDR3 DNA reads TGTGCCAGCAGCAACAGGGGCAGATGGACTGAAGCTTTCTTT.

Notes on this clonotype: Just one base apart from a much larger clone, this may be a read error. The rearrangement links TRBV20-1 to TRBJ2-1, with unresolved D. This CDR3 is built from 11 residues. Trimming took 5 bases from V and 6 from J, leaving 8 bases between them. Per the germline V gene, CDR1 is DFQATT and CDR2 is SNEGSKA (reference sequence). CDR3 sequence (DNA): TGCAGTGCTGGGCCTCGCAATGAGCAGTTCTTC. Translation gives CSAGPRNEQFF.

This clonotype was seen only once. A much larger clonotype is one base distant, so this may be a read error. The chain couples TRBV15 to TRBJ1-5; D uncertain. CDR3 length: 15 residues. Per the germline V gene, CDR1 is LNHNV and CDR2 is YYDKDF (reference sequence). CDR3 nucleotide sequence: TGTGTCACCAGCAGAGATCTAAGAGTGGATCAGCCCCAGCATTTT. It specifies CVTSRDLRVDQPQHF.

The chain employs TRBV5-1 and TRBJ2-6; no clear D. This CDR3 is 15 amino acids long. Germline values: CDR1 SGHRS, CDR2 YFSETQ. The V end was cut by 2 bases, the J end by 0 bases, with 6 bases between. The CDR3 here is CASSFHGSGANVLTF. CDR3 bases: TGCGCCAGCAGCTTCCACGGCTCTGGGGCCAACGTCCTGACTTTC.

The CDR3, as DNA: TGTGCCTGGAAGCGGGGGCCGGAACTGTTTTTT. It yields the protein CAWKRGPELFF. The V gene is TRBV30, the J gene TRBJ1-4, with D possibly TRBD1 on 6 matching bases. The germline CDR1 and CDR2 sequences are GTSNPN and SVGIG (reference sequence). CDR3 size: 11 residues. V was cut by 4 bases and J by 12 bases, with 12 bases left in between.

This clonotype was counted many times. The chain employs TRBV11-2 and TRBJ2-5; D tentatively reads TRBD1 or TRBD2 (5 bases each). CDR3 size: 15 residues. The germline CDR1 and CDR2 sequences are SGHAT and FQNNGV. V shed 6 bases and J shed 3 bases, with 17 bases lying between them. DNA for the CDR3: TGTGCCAGCAGTGGTACGGGGCGCCACGAAGAGACCCAGTACTTC. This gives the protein CASSGTGRHEETQYF.

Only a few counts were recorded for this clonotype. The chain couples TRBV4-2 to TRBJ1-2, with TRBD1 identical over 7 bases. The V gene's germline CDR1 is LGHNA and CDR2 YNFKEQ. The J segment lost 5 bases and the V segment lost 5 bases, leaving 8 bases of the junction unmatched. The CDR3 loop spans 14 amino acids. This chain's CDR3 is CASSVEETGYGYTF. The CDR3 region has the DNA TGTGCCAGCAGCGTTGAAGAGACAGGGTATGGCTACACCTTC.

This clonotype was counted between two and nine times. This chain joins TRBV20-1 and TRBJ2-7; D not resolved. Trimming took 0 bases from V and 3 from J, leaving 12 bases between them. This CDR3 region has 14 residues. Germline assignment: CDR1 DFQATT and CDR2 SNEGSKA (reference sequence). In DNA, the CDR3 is TGCAGTGCTAGAGATTACCCTCTCCGCTACGAGCAGTACGTC. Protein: CSARDYPLRYEQYV.

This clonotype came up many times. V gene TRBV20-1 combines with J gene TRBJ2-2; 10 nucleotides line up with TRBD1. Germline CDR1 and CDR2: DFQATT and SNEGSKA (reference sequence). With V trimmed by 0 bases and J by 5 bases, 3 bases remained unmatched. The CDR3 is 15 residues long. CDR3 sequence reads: CSARERTGGTGELFF. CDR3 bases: TGCAGTGCTAGAGAACGGACAGGGGGGACCGGGGAGCTGTTTTTT.

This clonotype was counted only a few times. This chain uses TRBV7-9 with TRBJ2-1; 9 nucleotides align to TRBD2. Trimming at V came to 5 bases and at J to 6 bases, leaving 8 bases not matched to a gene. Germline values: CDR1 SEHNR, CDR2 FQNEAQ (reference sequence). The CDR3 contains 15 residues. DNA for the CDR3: TGTGCCAGCAGCCCCCCTAGCGGGGAGGCCAATGAGCAGTTCTTC. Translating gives CASSPPSGEANEQFF.

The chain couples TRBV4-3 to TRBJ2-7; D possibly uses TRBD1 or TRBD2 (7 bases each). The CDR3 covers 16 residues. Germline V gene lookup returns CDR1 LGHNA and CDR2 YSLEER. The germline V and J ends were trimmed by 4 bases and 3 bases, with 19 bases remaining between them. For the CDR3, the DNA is TGCGCCAGCAGCCCGACCGGGGGGCAGGGGGGCTACGAGCAGTACTTC. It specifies CASSPTGGQGGYEQYF.

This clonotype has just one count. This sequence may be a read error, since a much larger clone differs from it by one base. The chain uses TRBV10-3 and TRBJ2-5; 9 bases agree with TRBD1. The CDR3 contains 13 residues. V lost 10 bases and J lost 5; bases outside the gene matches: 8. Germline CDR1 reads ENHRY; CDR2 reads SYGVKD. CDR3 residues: CANADRGRETQYF. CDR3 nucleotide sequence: TGTGCCAATGCGGACAGGGGAAGGGAGACCCAGTACTTC.

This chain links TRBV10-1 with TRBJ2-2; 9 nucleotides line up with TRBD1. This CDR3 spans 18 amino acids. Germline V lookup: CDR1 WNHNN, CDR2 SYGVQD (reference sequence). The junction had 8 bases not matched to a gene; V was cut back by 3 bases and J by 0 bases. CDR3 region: CASSEATGGRANTGELFF. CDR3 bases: TGCGCCAGCAGTGAAGCGACAGGGGGACGGGCGAACACCGGGGAGCTGTTTTTT.

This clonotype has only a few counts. CDR3 amino acids: CASSKPTGAGELFF. CDR3 sequence (DNA): TGTGCCAGCAGCAAACCGACAGGGGCCGGGGAGCTGTTTTTT. The chain employs TRBV12-3 or TRBV12-4 and TRBJ2-2; 8 bases match TRBD1. The CDR3 consists of 14 residues. J gave up 6 bases and V 6 bases, and 6 bases lay outside the gene matches.